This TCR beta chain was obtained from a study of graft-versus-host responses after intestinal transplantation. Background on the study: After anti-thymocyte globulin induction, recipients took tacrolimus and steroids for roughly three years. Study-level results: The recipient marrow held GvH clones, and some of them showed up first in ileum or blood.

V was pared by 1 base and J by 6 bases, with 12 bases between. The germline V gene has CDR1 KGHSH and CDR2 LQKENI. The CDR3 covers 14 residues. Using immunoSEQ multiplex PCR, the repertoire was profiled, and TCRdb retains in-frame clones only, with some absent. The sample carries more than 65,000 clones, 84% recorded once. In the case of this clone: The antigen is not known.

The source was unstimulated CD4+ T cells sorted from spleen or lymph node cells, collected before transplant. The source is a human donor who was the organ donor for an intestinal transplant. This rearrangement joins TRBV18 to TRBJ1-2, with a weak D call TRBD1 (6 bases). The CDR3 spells CASSPLDRSNGYTF. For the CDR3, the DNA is TGTGCCAGCTCACCACTCGACAGGTCCAATGGCTACACCTTC.